These T cell receptor beta chains were read from a single sample in a study of CD8+ T cells in alopecia areata. Profiling relied on immunoSEQ multiplex PCR, and the TCRdb table lists in-frame clones only, not all of them. Seen here are 80,000 to 100,000 clones, over 40% observed once, and the top ten hold 0.79%. The source material was CD4+ T cells sorted from blood. These receptors came from a human donor with alopecia areata. Both conserved end residues are part of each CDR3. The D gene is left open where the match is weak. Only some rows state a clone size, as once, few, many or a class for expanded clones.

v_call	j_call	d_call	clone_size	cdr3_aa	cdr3_nt
TRBV30	TRBJ2-7	TRBD1	.	CAWDRGLSSEQYF	TGTGCCTGGGACAGGGGGCTTTCGTCCGAGCAGTACTTC
TRBV30	TRBJ2-7	.	.	CAWSPSIEQYF	TGTGCCTGGAGTCCCAGCATCGAGCAGTACTTC
TRBV29-1	TRBJ2-3	.	few	CSARRDTDTQYF	TGCAGCGCGCGACGGGACACAGATACGCAGTATTTT
TRBV29-1	TRBJ2-7	.	.	CSVGLLYEQYF	TGCAGCGTGGGTCTGCTCTACGAGCAGTACTTC
TRBV29-1	TRBJ2-7	TRBD1	once	CSVRQGAGQGEQYF	TGCAGCGTTCGACAGGGGGCAGGTCAAGGCGAGCAGTACTTC
TRBV11-3	TRBJ1-2	.	.	CASSSRRQGYTF	TGTGCCAGCAGCTCGCGGCGTCAGGGCTACACCTTC
TRBV29-1	TRBJ2-3	.	few	CSVAEGGSDTQYF	TGCAGCGTTGCCGAAGGAGGATCAGATACGCAGTATTTT
TRBV28	TRBJ2-1	.	few	CASSGQGTPYNEQFF	TGTGCCAGCAGTGGGCAGGGGACCCCTTACAATGAGCAGTTCTTC
TRBV29-1	TRBJ1-5	TRBD1	few	CSVGQGQGGQPQHF	TGCAGCGTAGGACAGGGTCAAGGGGGTCAGCCCCAGCATTTT
TRBV5-1	TRBJ1-4	TRBD1	.	CASSKDAGQVNEKLFF	TGCGCCAGCAGCAAAGACGCGGGACAGGTCAATGAAAAACTGTTTTTT
TRBV19	TRBJ2-1	.	.	CASSQHNEQFF	TGTGCCAGTAGTCAGCACAATGAGCAGTTCTTC
TRBV29-1	TRBJ2-3	.	.	CSVERGTDTQYF	TGCAGCGTTGAAAGGGGAACAGATACGCAGTATTTT
TRBV29-1	TRBJ1-1	.	.	CSVGLGLNTEAFF	TGCAGCGTTGGTCTGGGGTTGAACACTGAAGCTTTCTTT
TRBV15	TRBJ1-2	.	.	CATSWGPDGYTF	TGTGCCACCAGCTGGGGACCCGATGGCTACACCTTC
TRBV19	TRBJ1-2	.	few	CARDNGYTF	TGTGCCCGCGACAATGGCTACACCTTC
TRBV2	TRBJ1-5	.	.	CASSTGTSRNQPQHF	TGTGCCAGCAGTACCGGGACATCCCGCAATCAGCCCCAGCATTTT
TRBV19	TRBJ1-1	TRBD1	few	CASSIPQGSTEAFF	TGTGCCAGTAGTATACCACAGGGGTCCACTGAAGCTTTCTTT
TRBV7-3	TRBJ1-5	.	few	CASSPSGGQPQHF	TGTGCCAGCAGCCCCAGCGGGGGTCAGCCCCAGCATTTT
TRBV29-1	TRBJ2-2	.	.	CSVRNAGDGELFF	TGCAGCGTTAGAAACGCCGGAGACGGGGAGCTGTTTTTT
TRBV20-1	TRBJ2-5	.	.	CSVGAETQYF	TGCAGTGTAGGTGCCGAGACCCAGTACTTC